A selection of T cell receptor beta chains follows, all from one sample in a study of blood T cell repertoires in COVID-19. Assay used: immunoSEQ multiplex PCR; TCRdb lists only in-frame clones, some missing. Of tens of thousands of clones listed, more than 85% are singletons. The source material was peripheral blood. The receptors here all came from a woman older than 75 with acute or convalescent COVID-19. Each CDR3 is given with its conserved first and last residue. D genes are given only for firm matches. Size is stated for part of the rows, as once, few or many counts, or as a class when the clone is expanded.

v_call: TRBV12-2
clone_size: .
d_call: .
j_call: TRBJ1-4
cdr3_nt: TGTGCAAGTCGCTTAGATCGAAAGCTGGTGGTTAGATCTTTTGAAAAACTGTTTTTT
cdr3_aa: CASRLDRKLVVRSFEKLFF

v_call: TRBV19
clone_size: .
d_call: .
j_call: TRBJ2-7
cdr3_nt: TGTGCCAGTAGTCCCTCTCTCGGAGGGACCGGCTACGAGCAGTACTTC
cdr3_aa: CASSPSLGGTGYEQYF

v_call: TRBV4-1
clone_size: few
d_call: .
j_call: TRBJ1-5
cdr3_nt: TGCGCCAGCAGCCAAGGACAGGATAGCAATCAGCCCCAGCATTTT
cdr3_aa: CASSQGQDSNQPQHF

v_call: TRBV7-2
clone_size: .
d_call: .
j_call: TRBJ1-5
cdr3_nt: TGTGCCAGCAGCTCCGGACACGGCAATCAGCCCCAGCATTTT
cdr3_aa: CASSSGHGNQPQHF

v_call: TRBV23-1
clone_size: .
d_call: TRBD1
j_call: TRBJ1-5
cdr3_nt: TGCGCCAGCAGCCCCGGGACAGCAAGCAATCAGCCCCAGCATTTT
cdr3_aa: CASSPGTASNQPQHF

v_call: TRBV6-2/TRBV6-3
clone_size: .
d_call: .
j_call: TRBJ2-6
cdr3_nt: TGTGCCAGCAGTTATCCGGGTAACCCCTCTGGGGCCAACGTCCTGACTTTC
cdr3_aa: CASSYPGNPSGANVLTF

v_call: TRBV11-3
clone_size: .
d_call: TRBD1
j_call: TRBJ2-2
cdr3_nt: TGTGCCAGCAGCTGGACAGGGACCAACACCGGGGAGCTGTTTTTT
cdr3_aa: CASSWTGTNTGELFF

v_call: TRBV6-6
clone_size: once
d_call: .
j_call: TRBJ1-1
cdr3_nt: TGTGCCAGCAGTTACTACAGCGGACTGAACACTGAAGCTTTCTTT
cdr3_aa: CASSYYSGLNTEAFF

v_call: TRBV15
clone_size: .
d_call: .
j_call: TRBJ2-5
cdr3_nt: TGTGCCACCAGCAGAGAGGGTCACAGGGAAAGAGAACAAGAGACCCAGTACTTC
cdr3_aa: CATSREGHREREQETQYF

v_call: TRBV7-3
clone_size: .
d_call: .
j_call: TRBJ2-3
cdr3_nt: TGTGCCAGCAGCTTGGAGGTTTCAGATACGCAGTATTTT
cdr3_aa: CASSLEVSDTQYF

v_call: TRBV7-3
clone_size: .
d_call: .
j_call: TRBJ2-1
cdr3_nt: TGTGCCAGCAGCCACGGACAGCCCGGTACCGACAATGAGCAGTTCTTC
cdr3_aa: CASSHGQPGTDNEQFF

v_call: TRBV9
clone_size: .
d_call: TRBD1
j_call: TRBJ1-2
cdr3_nt: TGTGCCAGCAGCGTACAAGGACAGGGCGATGGCTACACCTTC
cdr3_aa: CASSVQGQGDGYTF

v_call: TRBV19
clone_size: .
d_call: .
j_call: TRBJ2-7
cdr3_nt: TGTGCCAGTAGAAAAACAGGGTCCTACGAGCAGTACTTC
cdr3_aa: CASRKTGSYEQYF

v_call: TRBV28
clone_size: .
d_call: .
j_call: TRBJ1-3
cdr3_nt: TGTGCCAGCAGTTCGTCCCCCCGGATGTCTGGAGACACCATATATTTT
cdr3_aa: CASSSSPRMSGDTIYF

v_call: TRBV5-1
clone_size: .
d_call: .
j_call: TRBJ1-1
cdr3_nt: TGCGCCAGCAGCACAATGGCCGGGGCGGGGGCTGAAGCTTTCTTT
cdr3_aa: CASSTMAGAGAEAFF

v_call: TRBV7-3
clone_size: once
d_call: TRBD2
j_call: TRBJ2-1
cdr3_nt: TGTGCCAGCAGCCTCACGGGGGGAAACAATGAGCAGTTCTTC
cdr3_aa: CASSLTGGNNEQFF

v_call: TRBV19
clone_size: .
d_call: .
j_call: TRBJ1-1
cdr3_nt: TGTGCCAGTGGATTCTTCGGGGGAAACACTGAAGCTTTCTTT
cdr3_aa: CASGFFGGNTEAFF

v_call: TRBV2
clone_size: .
d_call: TRBD1
j_call: TRBJ1-2
cdr3_nt: TGTGCCAGCAGTGAGAAAACTTTAACAGGGGCCTATGGCTACACCTTC
cdr3_aa: CASSEKTLTGAYGYTF

v_call: TRBV19
clone_size: .
d_call: TRBD1
j_call: TRBJ1-4
cdr3_nt: TGTGCCAGTAGTATACGGGGACAGGGGTATGAAAAACTGTTTTTT
cdr3_aa: CASSIRGQGYEKLFF

v_call: TRBV7-9
clone_size: .
d_call: .
j_call: TRBJ1-1
cdr3_nt: TGTGCCAGCAGCTTAGGGCAGAACACTGAAGCTTTCTTT
cdr3_aa: CASSLGQNTEAFF

v_call: TRBV28
clone_size: .
d_call: .
j_call: TRBJ1-5
cdr3_nt: TGTGCCAGCAGTTTACGGTCCGGGTACGGCAATCAGCCCCAGCATTTT
cdr3_aa: CASSLRSGYGNQPQHF

v_call: TRBV4-1
clone_size: few
d_call: .
j_call: TRBJ1-5
cdr3_nt: TGCGCCAGCAGCCAGAGACCAGGTAGCAATCAGCCCCAGCATTTT
cdr3_aa: CASSQRPGSNQPQHF

v_call: TRBV5-1
clone_size: .
d_call: TRBD2
j_call: TRBJ2-5
cdr3_nt: TGCGCCAGCAGCGGGGGACTCGCGGGGGGCCAAGAGACCCAGTACTTC
cdr3_aa: CASSGGLAGGQETQYF

v_call: TRBV19
clone_size: .
d_call: TRBD1
j_call: TRBJ1-2
cdr3_nt: TGTGCCAGTAGTACAAGACAGGGACTAGATGGCTACACCTTC
cdr3_aa: CASSTRQGLDGYTF

v_call: TRBV3-1/TRBV3-2
clone_size: .
d_call: .
j_call: TRBJ1-2
cdr3_nt: TGTGCCAGCAGCCAAGCGGGGGTTGAAGGCTACACCTTC
cdr3_aa: CASSQAGVEGYTF

v_call: TRBV15
clone_size: .
d_call: .
j_call: TRBJ1-6
cdr3_nt: TGTGCCACCAGCAGAGATGTAGGAGCTGTAGGCTCACCCCTCCACTTT
cdr3_aa: CATSRDVGAVGSPLHF

v_call: TRBV3-1/TRBV3-2
clone_size: .
d_call: .
j_call: TRBJ2-7
cdr3_nt: TGTGCCAGCAGCCAAGCAGGGTACGAGCAGTACTTC
cdr3_aa: CASSQAGYEQYF

v_call: TRBV19
clone_size: .
d_call: TRBD2
j_call: TRBJ2-1
cdr3_nt: TGTGCCAGTACCGGGCGGGGGAGAAGCAATGAGCAGTTCTTC
cdr3_aa: CASTGRGRSNEQFF

v_call: TRBV7-9
clone_size: .
d_call: .
j_call: TRBJ1-2
cdr3_nt: TGTGCCAGCAGCTTTGGACACAACTATGGCTACACCTTC
cdr3_aa: CASSFGHNYGYTF

v_call: TRBV5-1
clone_size: .
d_call: TRBD1
j_call: TRBJ2-5
cdr3_nt: TGCGCCAGCAGCTTAGGCAGGGGGTACCAAGAGACCCAGTACTTC
cdr3_aa: CASSLGRGYQETQYF

v_call: TRBV6-2/TRBV6-3
clone_size: .
d_call: TRBD2
j_call: TRBJ2-5
cdr3_nt: TGTGCCAGCAGTTACCCGAGTCGAATTAGCGGGGGGCTCTCGCTAGAGACCCAGTACTTC
cdr3_aa: CASSYPSRISGGLSLETQYF

v_call: TRBV7-9
clone_size: .
d_call: TRBD1
j_call: TRBJ2-5
cdr3_nt: TGTGCCAGCAGCTTAGCGACAGGGGAGGCTAAGACCCAGTACTTC
cdr3_aa: CASSLATGEAKTQYF

v_call: TRBV7-2
clone_size: .
d_call: TRBD1
j_call: TRBJ2-7
cdr3_nt: TGTGCCAGCAGCGTATCGACAGGGGGCGCTTCCTACGAGCAGTACTTC
cdr3_aa: CASSVSTGGASYEQYF

v_call: TRBV9
clone_size: .
d_call: .
j_call: TRBJ2-3
cdr3_nt: TGTGCCAGCAGCGACGCCCAGGGTGCTACGCAGTATTTT
cdr3_aa: CASSDAQGATQYF

v_call: TRBV27
clone_size: .
d_call: TRBD1
j_call: TRBJ1-4
cdr3_nt: TGTGCCAGCAGTTTATGGACAGGGGAGGATGAAAAACTGTTTTTT
cdr3_aa: CASSLWTGEDEKLFF

v_call: TRBV6-5
clone_size: .
d_call: TRBD1
j_call: TRBJ1-2
cdr3_nt: TGTGCCAGCAGAGGACAGGCCCTTAACTATGGCTACACCTTC
cdr3_aa: CASRGQALNYGYTF

v_call: TRBV4-1
clone_size: .
d_call: TRBD2
j_call: TRBJ2-7
cdr3_nt: TGCGCCAGCAGCCAAGAGATAGCGGGGGGTTACGAGCAGTACTTC
cdr3_aa: CASSQEIAGGYEQYF

v_call: TRBV19
clone_size: once
d_call: TRBD1
j_call: TRBJ2-2
cdr3_nt: TGTGCCAGTAGTATCCGAGGGGGCGACACCGGGGAGCTGTTTTTT
cdr3_aa: CASSIRGGDTGELFF

v_call: TRBV23-1
clone_size: .
d_call: .
j_call: TRBJ1-2
cdr3_nt: TGCGCCAGCAGTCAGTCTCTCAGGGGAGATGGCTACACCTTC
cdr3_aa: CASSQSLRGDGYTF

v_call: TRBV6-5
clone_size: once
d_call: TRBD1
j_call: TRBJ1-5
cdr3_nt: TGTGCCACCAGGGGGGGAGAAGGACAGCCCCAGCATTTT
cdr3_aa: CATRGGEGQPQHF

v_call: TRBV5-8
clone_size: .
d_call: TRBD1
j_call: TRBJ1-5
cdr3_nt: TGTGCCAGCAGCCGTTTCCCGACCGGACAGGGGAATCAGCCCCAGCATTTT
cdr3_aa: CASSRFPTGQGNQPQHF

v_call: TRBV27
clone_size: .
d_call: TRBD1
j_call: TRBJ1-2
cdr3_nt: TGTGCCAGCAGTTCCCGGGACAGGCGAGGCTACACCTTC
cdr3_aa: CASSSRDRRGYTF

v_call: TRBV30
clone_size: .
d_call: TRBD1
j_call: TRBJ2-7
cdr3_nt: TGTGCCTTAGACAGGGTGGAAGAGCAGTACTTC
cdr3_aa: CALDRVEEQYF

v_call: TRBV30
clone_size: once
d_call: TRBD1
j_call: TRBJ2-7
cdr3_nt: TGTGCCTGGAGTAAGTGGGGACAGGGGAGCTCCTACGAGCAGTACTTC
cdr3_aa: CAWSKWGQGSSYEQYF

v_call: TRBV7-2
clone_size: .
d_call: TRBD1
j_call: TRBJ1-4
cdr3_nt: TGTGCCAGCAGCTTTAGTGAGGGGACAGGAGGTGAAAAACTGTTTTTT
cdr3_aa: CASSFSEGTGGEKLFF

v_call: TRBV5-1
clone_size: once
d_call: TRBD1
j_call: TRBJ1-3
cdr3_nt: TGCGCCAGCAGCCCCGGACAGGGGGTACGGGGAAACACCATATATTTT
cdr3_aa: CASSPGQGVRGNTIYF

v_call: TRBV3-1/TRBV3-2
clone_size: .
d_call: TRBD2
j_call: TRBJ2-1
cdr3_nt: TGTGCCAGCAGCCAAGAACTAGCGGGGGGGTATGAGCAGTTCTTC
cdr3_aa: CASSQELAGGYEQFF

v_call: TRBV7-9
clone_size: .
d_call: .
j_call: TRBJ1-4
cdr3_nt: TGTGCCAGCAGCGCAACCACATCGGGGGTAAAAGAAAAACTGTTTTTT
cdr3_aa: CASSATTSGVKEKLFF